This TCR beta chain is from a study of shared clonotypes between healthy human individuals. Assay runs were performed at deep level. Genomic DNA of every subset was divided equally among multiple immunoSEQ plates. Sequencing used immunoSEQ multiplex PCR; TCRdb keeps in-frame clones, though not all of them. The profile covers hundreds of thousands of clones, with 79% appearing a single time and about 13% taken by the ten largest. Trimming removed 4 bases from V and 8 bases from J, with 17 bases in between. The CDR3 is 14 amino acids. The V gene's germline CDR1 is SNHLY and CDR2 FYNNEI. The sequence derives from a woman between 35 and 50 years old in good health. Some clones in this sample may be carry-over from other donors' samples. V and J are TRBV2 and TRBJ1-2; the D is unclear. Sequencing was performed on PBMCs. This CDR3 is CASSADPGLGGYTF. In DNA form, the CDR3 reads TGTGCCAGCAGTGCAGACCCCGGCCTCGGAGGCTACACCTTC.